The clone carrying this T cell receptor beta chain occurred many times. TCRdb used MiXCR to reprocess the RACE reads, holding one entry per CDR3 protein. The table includes approximately 50,000 distinct CDR3 sequences, approximately 10% detected once. This record belongs to a study of human T cells and chemical hapten exposure. Germline V gene sequence: CDR1 SGDLS, CDR2 YYNGEE. V lost 4 bases and J lost 5, with 6 bases in between. The CDR3 totals 11 residues. As to time point: pre-sensitization, week 0. Treatment here: therapeutic diphenylcyclopropenone sensitization with weekly scalp DPC. The V call is TRBV9, the J call TRBJ2-5; no clear D. Specimen: whole blood, collected in connection with sensitization to the hapten diphenylcyclopropenone (DPC). This TCR was recovered from a woman in her forties with alopecia areata. Some clones in this sample may be carry-over from other donors' samples. The CDR3 sequence: CASSQGETQYF. The CDR3 DNA sequence: TGTGCCAGCAGCCAAGGGGAGACCCAGTACTTC.